This record covers a single TCR beta chain. Patients at the Seattle site were enrolled during active infection and followed longitudinally. In the authors' workflow: Nucleated cell number was recorded as an estimate derived from reference gene primer amplification. Method: immunoSEQ multiplex PCR; TCRdb's copy keeps in-frame clones and lacks some. The D gene and trimming were derived from the DNA, and the V and J assignments and clone size from that table. The sample lists roughly 120,000 clones, nearly 90% occurring once. The data belong to a study of blood T cell repertoires in COVID-19. Turning to the study itself: The samples span acute and convalescent COVID-19 from the United States, Italy and Spain. Nucleic acid was either cDNA or gDNA, and it came from T cells, B-cell-depleted T cells, or PBMCs.

V lost 6 bases, J lost 5 bases, and 10 bases stayed unmatched. Germline V CDR1 and CDR2: MRHNA, SNTAGT. This CDR3 is built from 15 residues. The rearrangement uses TRBV6-4 and TRBJ2-1, with 7 bases identical to TRBD1. The clonotype comes from a woman aged 55-70 years with COVID-19, enrolled during active disease. The sequencing input was peripheral blood. This CDR3 reads CASRPEGGYDNEQFF. The DNA of the CDR3 is TGTGCCAGCAGACCTGAAGGGGGCTACGACAATGAGCAGTTCTTC.